These 23 T cell receptor beta chains were sequenced from one sample in a study of Graves' ophthalmopathy and Graves' hyperthyroidism. TCR beta CDR3 regions were amplified from RNA transcripts. The workflow started with a first-round RT-PCR run with HTBI primers and then moved on to a second-round multiplex PCR. TCRdb fed the multiplex PCR reads into MiXCR, producing one record per CDR3 protein. This sample has 200,000 to 300,000 distinct CDR3 sequences, with around 42% found just once. Source material: peripheral blood. The source of these receptors is an adult man with Graves' ophthalmopathy.

The CDR3 nucleotides read TGTGCCAGCAGCCGTAGTAGCGACCAAGAGACCCAGTACTTC. Translating it yields CASSRSSDQETQYF. The rearrangement links TRBV7-2 to TRBJ2-5; a weak D match, TRBD2 (5 bases). The CDR3 is 14 residues long. Trimming shortened V by 5 bases and J by 0 bases, and 10 bases separated the two germline ends. Germline V gives CDR1 SGHTA, CDR2 FQGNSA.

V gene TRBV20-1 combines with J gene TRBJ1-2, with 12 bases fitting TRBD1. The J segment lost 7 bases and the V segment lost 4 bases, leaving 7 bases of the junction unmatched. Germline assignment: CDR1 DFQATT and CDR2 SNEGSKA (reference sequence). The CDR3 sequence is 14 residues long. Here the CDR3 reads CSATTGTGGFGYTF. The CDR3 region has the DNA TGCAGTGCTACAACCGGGACAGGGGGCTTTGGCTACACCTTC.

This clonotype was counted a few times. The CDR3 bases are TGTGCCAGCGGTAGGGGGCGGAACCAAGAGACCCAGTACTTC. Amino acids: CASGRGRNQETQYF. The chain has TRBV5-8 and TRBJ2-5; 7 bases align to TRBD1. This CDR3 spans 14 amino acids. Germline-derived CDR1 and CDR2 are SGHTS and YDEGEE. The V and J ends lost 7 bases and 0 bases, in that order; junction bases with no gene match: 6.

The chain is built from TRBV12-3 or TRBV12-4 and TRBJ1-6, with 12 bases fitting TRBD1. The CDR3 length is 14 residues. J was trimmed by 7 bases and V by 8 bases; bases with no gene match: 3. The CDR3 region has the DNA TGTGCCAGCGGGACAGGGGGCATGAATTCACCCCTCCACTTT. Translated, it gives CASGTGGMNSPLHF.

This chain uses TRBV7-7 with TRBJ2-5, with D possibly matching TRBD2 (5 bases). The CDR3 runs to 13 residues. Germline V gene lookup returns CDR1 SSHAT and CDR2 FNYEAQ (reference sequence). V was trimmed by 4 bases and J by 5 bases, leaving 11 bases between them. In DNA, the CDR3 is TGTGCCAGCAGCTGGACTGCCGGGGAGACCCAGTACTTC. Translating it yields CASSWTAGETQYF.

A word on this clonotype: Without the conserved terminal phenylalanine or tryptophan, this CDR3 likely stems from a read error. V usage is TRBV25-1 and J usage is TRBJ2-5; D might be TRBD1 (6 bases). The V end was cut by 0 bases, the J end by 2 bases, with 10 bases between. The germline gives CDR1 MGHDK, CDR2 SYGVNS. CDR3 length: 15 residues. CDR3: CASSEYITGQETQYL. CDR3 sequence (DNA): TGTGCCAGCAGTGAATATATTACAGGGCAAGAGACCCAGTACCTC.

There are a few counts of this clonotype. V and J are TRBV7-8 and TRBJ2-7; unclear D gene. The V gene's germline CDR1 is SGHVS and CDR2 FQNEAQ. CDR3 length: 15 amino acids. V lost 5 bases to trimming and J lost 1 base, with 15 bases between them. Written as DNA, the CDR3 is TGTGCCAGCAGCAGCACGGACGCCCATTCCTACGAGCAGTACTTC. Translated: CASSSTDAHSYEQYF.

This clonotype was seen a few times. The chain joins TRBV20-1 to TRBJ1-5; 9 nucleotides match TRBD1. CDR3 length equals 13 residues. V was clipped by 6 bases and J by 5 bases; unmatched bases: 5. Germline V CDR1 and CDR2: DFQATT, SNEGSKA (reference sequence). The CDR3 nucleotides read TGCAGTGCCTTACAGGGGGCCTATCAGCCCCAGCATTTT. Amino acids: CSALQGAYQPQHF.

This clonotype was counted a few times. CDR3 sequence (DNA): TGTGCCAGCAGCTTAGCCCCGGGATGGTGGGGGGCCAACGTCCTGACTTTC. Translated, it gives CASSLAPGWWGANVLTF. The chain uses TRBV11-2 and TRBJ2-6; a possible D gene is TRBD2 (5 bases). The V end lost 1 base, the J end lost 4 bases, and 14 bases lay between the germline ends. The CDR3 consists of 17 residues. Germline CDR1 reads SGHAT; CDR2 reads FQNNGV.

The V and J genes are TRBV20-1 and TRBJ2-7; TRBD2 matches 13 bases. With 5 bases clipped from V and 3 bases from J, the junction kept 13 bases outside the gene matches. Germline V gives CDR1 DFQATT, CDR2 SNEGSKA (reference sequence). The CDR3 runs to 17 residues. CDR3 sequence (DNA): TGCAGTGCTCTGACTAGCGGGGGGACCTCAGTTTTCTACGAGCAGTACTTC. Translation: CSALTSGGTSVFYEQYF.

There are many counts of this clonotype. V and J are TRBV24-1 and TRBJ1-2; D possibly corresponds to TRBD1 (6 bases). The CDR3 has 11 amino acids. Trimming removed 5 bases from V and 13 bases from J, with 13 bases in between. Germline V gene lookup returns CDR1 KGHDR and CDR2 SFDVKD. The CDR3 DNA reads TGTGCCACCAGTGCGGGCAGGGGTTTCACCTTC. Protein product: CATSAGRGFTF.

This clonotype was seen a single time. The J gene is TRBJ2-2, the V gene TRBV24-1; 10 bases match TRBD1. Germline V gives CDR1 KGHDR, CDR2 SFDVKD. This CDR3 comprises 15 residues. The CDR3 DNA reads TGTGCTAGACCAGGGACAGGGGCGAACACCGGGGAGCTGTTTTTT. Amino acids: CARPGTGANTGELFF.

The chain employs TRBV19 and TRBJ1-2; no definite D call. The V gene lost 7 bases and the J gene lost 2 bases, with 8 bases spanning the gap. Germline loops: CDR1 LNHDA, CDR2 SQIVND (reference sequence). The CDR3 runs 12 residues. For the CDR3, the DNA is TGTGCCAGTAAGGACGGGAACTATGGCTACACCTTC. Translating gives CASKDGNYGYTF.

The J gene is TRBJ2-7, the V gene TRBV14, with D tentatively TRBD2 (5 bases). V dropped 4 bases and J dropped 0 bases, with 19 bases sitting between them. The CDR3 runs to 17 residues. CDR1 and CDR2 from the germline V gene are SGHDN and FVKESK. The CDR3 region is CASSPGIGGSSSYEQYF. The CDR3, as DNA: TGTGCCAGCAGCCCGGGAATAGGTGGTTCTAGCTCCTACGAGCAGTACTTC.

V gene TRBV7-9 combines with J gene TRBJ1-3, with 8 bases identical to TRBD1. V shed 2 bases and J 1 base; nucleotides not matched to a gene: 4. Germline CDR1 reads SEHNR; CDR2 reads FQNEAQ (reference sequence). This CDR3 has 16 residues. CDR3: CASSLTQGGSGNTIYF. CDR3 DNA sequence: TGTGCCAGCAGCTTAACACAGGGGGGTTCTGGAAACACCATATATTTT. The full variable domain, rest sourced from reference TRBV7-9 and TRBJ1-3, is DTGVSQNPRHKITKRGQNVTFRCDPISEHNRLYWYRQTLGQGPEFLTYFQNEAQLEKSRLLSDRFSAERPKGSFSTLEIQRTEQGDSAMYLCASSLTQGGSGNTIYFGEGSWLTVV.

V usage is TRBV20-1 and J usage is TRBJ2-5; 8 bases map to TRBD1. The germline CDR1 and CDR2 sequences are DFQATT and SNEGSKA (reference sequence). With V trimmed by 0 bases and J by 5 bases, 8 bases remained unmatched. This CDR3 region has 15 residues. The CDR3 is CSARDRPGGAETQYF. CDR3 bases: TGCAGTGCTAGAGATCGGCCAGGGGGCGCGGAGACCCAGTACTTC.

This clonotype has a handful of counts. This sequence joins TRBV2 and TRBJ1-5; 8 bases fit TRBD1. The J segment lost 4 bases and the V segment lost 5 bases, leaving 7 bases of the junction unmatched. In germline, CDR1 is SNHLY, CDR2 FYNNEI. CDR3 length equals 15 residues. The CDR3 loop is CASSHDRGVNQPQHF. In nucleotides, the CDR3 is TGTGCCAGCAGTCATGACAGGGGAGTAAATCAGCCCCAGCATTTT.

This clonotype appeared a few times. CDR3 residues: CASSLSHEQYF. The CDR3 region has the DNA TGTGCCAGCAGCTTGAGTCACGAGCAGTACTTC. The genes are TRBV5-6 and TRBJ2-7; D gene uncertain. The CDR3 spans 11 residues. The V gene lost 1 base and the J gene lost 5 bases, with 4 bases spanning the gap. Germline V CDR1 and CDR2: SGHDT, YYEEEE.

The chain has TRBV20-1 and TRBJ2-7; TRBD2 aligns across 7 bases. The J segment lost 1 base and the V segment lost 6 bases, leaving 9 bases of the junction unmatched. Germline CDR1 reads DFQATT; CDR2 reads SNEGSKA (reference sequence). CDR3 length: 14 residues. CDR3 sequence (DNA): TGCAGTGCCGCAAAACGGGGGGAATCCTACGAGCAGTACTTC. Translated, it gives CSAAKRGESYEQYF.

This clonotype was observed at least ten times. The chain recombines TRBV29-1 with TRBJ1-1; 7 bases fit TRBD1. Germline-derived CDR1 and CDR2 are SQVTM and ANQGSEA. The CDR3 has 14 amino acids. V lost 1 base to trimming and J lost 0 bases; unmatched junction nucleotides: 2. This CDR3 reads CSVEVGTVNTEAFF. In nucleotides, the CDR3 is TGCAGCGTTGAAGTAGGGACAGTGAACACTGAAGCTTTCTTT.

This clonotype was counted a few times. The chain couples TRBV29-1 to TRBJ2-5; TRBD2 agrees at 12 bases. This CDR3 spans 16 amino acids. The germline V gene encodes CDR1 SQVTM and CDR2 ANQGSEA. The V and J ends lost 4 bases and 1 base, in that order; junction bases with no gene match: 7. This CDR3 reads CSVGASGGAPQETQYF. CDR3 DNA sequence: TGCAGCGTTGGGGCTAGCGGGGGGGCCCCCCAAGAGACCCAGTACTTC.

This clonotype appeared once. The rearrangement joins TRBV5-1 to TRBJ1-1; perhaps TRBD1 as D (6 bases). There are 14 residues in the CDR3. Germline CDR1 and CDR2: SGHRS and YFSETQ. Trimming shortened V by 0 bases and J by 3 bases, and 9 bases separated the two germline ends. Here the CDR3 DNA reads TGCGCCAGCAGCTTGGCAGGGGACTACACTGAAGCTTTCTTT. Translation: CASSLAGDYTEAFF. Supplemented by reference TRBV5-1 and TRBJ1-1, the full variable domain reads KAGVTQTPRYLIKTRGQQVTLSCSPISGHRSVSWYQQTPGQGLQFLFEYFSETQRNKGNFPGRFSGRQFSNSRSEMNVSTLELGDSALYLCASSLAGDYTEAFFGQGTRLTVV.

The genes are TRBV29-1 and TRBJ2-3; D is unclear. Deletions cut 5 bases from V and 8 bases from J, with 14 bases between. There are 12 residues in the CDR3. The germline CDR1 and CDR2 sequences are SQVTM and ANQGSEA. CDR3 nucleotides: TGCAGCGTTACCATAGACCCTCGTACGCAGTATTTT. This sequence encodes CSVTIDPRTQYF.